The 27 T cell receptor beta chains below all came from one sample that was sequenced in a study of blood T cell repertoires in COVID-19. TCRdb's table, derived via immunoSEQ multiplex PCR, lists solely in-frame clones and lacks some. The sample carries around 230,000 clones, 83% recorded once. The material sequenced was peripheral blood. These receptors were collected from a woman in her thirties or forties with active or convalescent COVID-19.

This clone was detected once. This chain connects TRBV28 to TRBJ2-5; weak D call: TRBD2 (5 bases). The length of the CDR3 is 14 residues. The V and J ends lost 4 bases and 0 bases respectively, with 9 bases between them. The germline V gene encodes CDR1 MDHEN and CDR2 SYDVKM. The CDR3 nucleotides are TGTGCCAGCAGTTCGAGGGATTACCAAGAGACCCAGTACTTC. It translates to CASSSRDYQETQYF.

The chain combines TRBV5-1 with TRBJ1-3; weak D call: TRBD1 (6 bases). Germline V CDR1 and CDR2: SGHRS, YFSETQ. The CDR3 is 17 amino acids. The V gene lost 4 bases and the J gene lost 0 bases, with 17 bases spanning the gap. The DNA for the CDR3 is TGCGCCAGCAGCGTGGACAGCTACTCAAGCTCTGGAAACACCATATATTTT. Protein sequence: CASSVDSYSSSGNTIYF.

This chain connects TRBV9 to TRBJ1-2; TRBD1 might be the D (5 bases). Germline V gene lookup returns CDR1 SGDLS and CDR2 YYNGEE. Between the trimmed V and J ends, which lost 0 bases and 8 bases, there was a span of 17 bases. The CDR3 length is 15 residues. The CDR3 nucleotides are TGTGCCAGCAGCGTAGAGGCGGGGACTCTGTGGGGCTACACCTTC. It yields the protein CASSVEAGTLWGYTF.

V is TRBV28 and J is TRBJ1-2; TRBD1 might be the D (6 bases). Germline assignment: CDR1 MDHEN and CDR2 SYDVKM. The CDR3 has 15 amino acids. V was cut by 5 bases and J by 4 bases, with 17 bases left in between. The CDR3 reads CASSLPPGQIYGYTF. The CDR3, as DNA: TGTGCCAGCAGTCTACCCCCGGGACAAATCTATGGCTACACCTTC.

V and J are TRBV6-2 or TRBV6-3 and TRBJ1-5; 9 bases agree with TRBD1. The CDR3 totals 16 residues. The V segment lost 6 bases and the J segment 2 bases; nucleotides outside the gene matches: 8. Germline assignment: CDR1 MNHEY and CDR2 SVGEGT. CDR3 nucleotides: TGTGCCAGCAGCCGGGACAGGGATGGAGGCAATCAGCCCCAGCATTTT. Its translation: CASSRDRDGGNQPQHF.

This clone was seen more than once but under ten times. The J gene is TRBJ1-6, the V gene TRBV27; D unresolved. The CDR3 is 19 amino acids. Germline-derived CDR1 and CDR2 are MNHEY and SMNVEV (reference sequence). Trimming removed 4 bases at V and 0 bases at J, with 19 bases between. CDR3 nucleotides: TGTGCCAGCAGTTCCCCCAGGACCTCTCGGGGCTCCTATAATTCACCCCTCCACTTT. This sequence encodes CASSSPRTSRGSYNSPLHF.

The rearrangement links TRBV28 to TRBJ2-2; 9 bases match TRBD1. This CDR3 is 16 amino acids long. The germline CDR1 and CDR2 sequences are MDHEN and SYDVKM. V was pared by 8 bases and J by 4 bases, with 11 bases of the junction left unmatched. CDR3 sequence (DNA): TGTGCCAGCCACAGACACGGGACAGGGTCCACCGGGGAGCTGTTTTTT. Its protein is CASHRHGTGSTGELFF.

V is TRBV27 and J is TRBJ1-5; possible D gene TRBD1, 6 bases. Per germline, CDR1 MNHEY and CDR2 SMNVEV (reference sequence). Trimming removed 1 base at V and 8 bases at J, with 9 bases between. The CDR3 loop spans 13 amino acids. Here the CDR3 reads CASSLYRAEPQHF. In DNA, the CDR3 is TGTGCCAGCAGTTTATACAGGGCTGAGCCCCAGCATTTT.

The chain has TRBV3-1 (or the pseudogene TRBV3-2) and TRBJ2-1; 10 bases line up with TRBD1. This CDR3 has 13 amino acids. The V gene end was trimmed by 11 bases and the J gene end by 4 bases; junction bases not matched to a gene: 5. Per the germline V gene, CDR1 is LGHDT and CDR2 is YNNKEL (reference sequence). The CDR3 here is CASGDRGYNEQFF. CDR3 bases: TGTGCCTCCGGGGACAGGGGATACAATGAGCAGTTCTTC.

This chain uses TRBV2 with TRBJ2-1, with 10 bases fitting TRBD2. CDR1 is SNHLY, CDR2 FYNNEI, per germline. This CDR3 spans 16 amino acids. V gave up 6 bases and J gave up 8 bases; unmatched junction bases: 13. The CDR3 nucleotides read TGTGCCAGCAGGCAGGACCCGGGACTAGCGAGAGATGAGCAGTTCTTC. It encodes CASRQDPGLARDEQFF.

This clone was observed a few times. CDR3 DNA: TGTGCCTTCTGGGACTTGCCTGTTGAAGCTTTCTTT. Residues: CAFWDLPVEAFF. The rearrangement uses TRBV30 and TRBJ1-1, with D possibly matching TRBD1 (5 bases). Germline CDR1 is GTSNPN and CDR2 is SVGIG (reference sequence). The CDR3 has 12 amino acids. V lost 7 bases, J lost 7 bases, and 16 bases lay in between.

This chain connects TRBV27 to TRBJ2-7; D possibly corresponds to TRBD2 (5 bases). Germline V CDR1 and CDR2: MNHEY, SMNVEV (reference sequence). This CDR3 has 15 residues. Deletions cut 0 bases from V and 3 bases from J, with 12 bases between. CDR3 in DNA: TGTGCCAGCAGTTTATCTGCGGGCGGACTCTACGAGCAGTACTTC. It encodes CASSLSAGGLYEQYF.

This chain joins TRBV7-2 and TRBJ1-1; D call uncertain. CDR1 and CDR2 from the germline V gene are SGHTA and FQGNSA. This CDR3 has 14 amino acids. V lost 2 bases and J lost 0, with 7 bases in between. The CDR3 loop is CASSLLGMNTEAFF. The CDR3 nucleotides are TGTGCCAGCAGCTTACTTGGCATGAACACTGAAGCTTTCTTT.

The chain joins TRBV9 to TRBJ1-2; D ambiguous. Between the trimmed V and J ends, which lost 4 bases and 0 bases, there was a span of 19 bases. This CDR3 has 17 amino acids. CDR1 SGDLS and CDR2 YYNGEE come from the germline V gene. This CDR3 is CASSPREGGETNYGYTF. CDR3 in DNA: TGTGCCAGCAGCCCCCGTGAGGGCGGGGAAACTAACTATGGCTACACCTTC.

The chain employs TRBV29-1 and TRBJ2-3; tentatively, D is TRBD1 (5 bases). Germline V gives CDR1 SQVTM, CDR2 ANQGSEA. The CDR3 contains 14 residues. CDR3 loop: CSMQGLSSTDTQYF. In nucleotides, the CDR3 is TGCAGTATGCAGGGCCTCTCTAGCACAGATACGCAGTATTTT.

The CDR3 DNA reads TGTGCCAGCTCCCCGGGGGGGGGAAGGGGCAATCAGCCCCAGCATTTT. Translated: CASSPGGGRGNQPQHF. The chain has TRBV18 and TRBJ1-5; tentatively, D is TRBD1 (5 bases). Germline values: CDR1 KGHSH, CDR2 LQKENI. The V end was cut by 6 bases, the J end by 2 bases, with 17 bases between. The CDR3 consists of 16 residues.

The chain has TRBV2 and TRBJ1-6; D not certain. The CDR3 loop spans 15 amino acids. CDR1 and CDR2 (germline): SNHLY, FYNNEI. V lost 5 bases, J lost 5 bases, and 13 bases lay in between. The CDR3 here is CASSPNRVNNSPLHF. The CDR3 coding sequence is TGTGCCAGCAGTCCTAACCGGGTTAATAATTCACCCCTCCACTTT.

This clone was counted a single time. The J gene is TRBJ2-1, the V gene TRBV5-4; TRBD2 matches at 12 bases. Germline lookup yields CDR1 SGHNT and CDR2 YYREEE (reference sequence). The junction had 7 bases not matched to a gene; V was cut back by 1 base and J by 8 bases. The CDR3 sequence is 16 residues long. The CDR3 DNA reads TGTGCCAGCAGCTTGAGGCTAGCGGGGGGGCGGGATGAGCAGTTCTTC. Encoded protein: CASSLRLAGGRDEQFF.

V is TRBV28 and J is TRBJ1-1; TRBD1 matches 7 bases. The germline gives CDR1 MDHEN, CDR2 SYDVKM. Trimming at V came to 5 bases and at J to 10 bases, leaving 13 bases not matched to a gene. The CDR3 length is 14 residues. Here the CDR3 reads CASSPGEGGASAFF. Here the CDR3 DNA reads TGTGCCAGCAGTCCCGGCGAAGGGGGCGCATCAGCTTTCTTT.

This clone was counted once. The rearrangement links TRBV18 to TRBJ2-2; D is perhaps TRBD1 (6 bases). Looked up from germline, CDR1 is KGHSH and CDR2 is LQKENI. The CDR3 consists of 16 residues. V lost 8 bases to trimming and J lost 4 bases, with 20 bases between them. CDR3: CASTTGQGVITGELFF. DNA for the CDR3: TGTGCCAGCACCACAGGGCAGGGAGTAATCACCGGGGAGCTGTTTTTT.

In nucleotides, the CDR3 is TGTGCCAGCAGCCAAGACCCGGGACAGGAGTACTACGAGCAGTACTTC. Amino acid sequence: CASSQDPGQEYYEQYF. The chain has TRBV14 and TRBJ2-7; 8 bases line up with TRBD1. The germline V gene encodes CDR1 SGHDN and CDR2 FVKESK. J gave up 3 bases and V 0 bases, and 7 bases lay outside the gene matches. The CDR3 is 16 amino acids.

This sequence joins TRBV15 and TRBJ1-2, with no clear D. The germline gives CDR1 LNHNV, CDR2 YYDKDF (reference sequence). Trimming stripped 4 bases from V and 2 bases from J, with 11 bases between. The CDR3 sequence is 14 residues long. This CDR3 is CATSMRSGNYGYTF. CDR3 sequence (DNA): TGTGCCACCAGCATGAGGAGCGGGAACTATGGCTACACCTTC.

J is TRBJ2-3 and V is TRBV30, with 8 bases fitting TRBD2. Unmatched junction bases numbered 5, after V lost 0 bases and J lost 6 bases. The CDR3 runs to 14 residues. CDR1 and CDR2 from the germline V gene are GTSNPN and SVGIG (reference sequence). CDR3 loop: CAWSVRGLGDTQYF. CDR3 bases: TGTGCCTGGAGTGTGCGGGGACTAGGGGATACGCAGTATTTT.

This clone was recorded only once. The chain links TRBV7-8 to TRBJ2-2; no reliable D call. Germline V lookup: CDR1 SGHVS, CDR2 FQNEAQ. This CDR3 has 16 amino acids. Trimming removed 2 bases from V and 2 bases from J, with 12 bases in between. The CDR3 region is CASSLKEFRNTGELFF. CDR3 DNA: TGTGCCAGCAGCTTAAAAGAGTTCCGAAACACCGGGGAGCTGTTTTTT.

The V gene is TRBV2, the J gene TRBJ1-3, with 8 bases identical to TRBD1. The germline V gene encodes CDR1 SNHLY and CDR2 FYNNEI. The V and J ends lost 7 bases and 3 bases, in that order; junction bases with no gene match: 2. The CDR3 covers 13 residues. The CDR3 region has the DNA TGTGCCAGCAAGGACAGGGATGGAAACACCATATATTTT. It yields the protein CASKDRDGNTIYF.

V usage is TRBV30 and J usage is TRBJ1-5, with TRBD1 matching 8 bases. CDR1 GTSNPN and CDR2 SVGIG come from the germline V gene (reference sequence). Trimming took 2 bases from V and 4 from J; bases not matched to a gene: 7. The CDR3 has 15 amino acids. The CDR3 spells CAWSSGRGPNQPQHF. The CDR3 coding sequence is TGTGCCTGGAGTTCGGGCAGGGGGCCAAATCAGCCCCAGCATTTT. Full variable domain (outside the CDR3, taken from reference TRBV30 and TRBJ1-5): SQTIHQWPATLVQPVGSPLSLECTVEGTSNPNLYWYRQAAGRGLQLLFYSVGIGQISSEVPQNLSASRPQDRQFILSSKKLLLSDSGFYLCAWSSGRGPNQPQHFGDGTRLSIL.

V usage is TRBV30 and J usage is TRBJ1-1; tentative D call: TRBD1 (6 bases). Germline values: CDR1 GTSNPN, CDR2 SVGIG (reference sequence). V lost 8 bases, J lost 7 bases, and 29 bases lay in between. The CDR3 consists of 16 residues. In DNA form, the CDR3 reads TGTGCCCGGGGTGGGGGGGCAGGCCTGGTCCCCCATGAAGCTTTCTTT. Its protein is CARGGGAGLVPHEAFF.